Shown below are 23 T cell receptor beta chains from a single sample sequenced in a study of blood T cell repertoires in COVID-19. The method was immunoSEQ multiplex PCR; TCRdb's version includes in-frame clones alone and lacks a portion of them. The table has a few hundred thousand clones, 84% seen once; the top ten hold roughly 4%. Sequencing was performed on peripheral blood. These receptor sequences come from a man between 60 and 75 years old with acute or convalescent COVID-19.

The chain combines TRBV29-1 with TRBJ1-1; D perhaps matches TRBD1 (6 bases). The V end lost 4 bases, the J end lost 4 bases, and 13 bases lay between the germline ends. The CDR3 runs 13 residues. Germline values: CDR1 SQVTM, CDR2 ANQGSEA. The DNA of the CDR3 is TGCAGCGTTGCAAAGGGGGGGGTCACTGAAGCTTTCTTT. Encoded protein: CSVAKGGVTEAFF.

The chain combines TRBV7-8 with TRBJ1-1, with D perhaps matching TRBD1 (5 bases). The ends were cut back, 2 bases at V and 1 base at J, with 8 bases in the middle. From germline, CDR1 is SGHVS and CDR2 FQNEAQ. The CDR3 spans 14 residues. The DNA of the CDR3 is TGTGCCAGCAGCTTACAGGGAGGGAACACTGAAGCTTTCTTT. It is translated as CASSLQGGNTEAFF.

The chain is built from TRBV7-6 and TRBJ2-1; TRBD2 agrees at 16 bases. Germline V gene lookup returns CDR1 SGHVS and CDR2 FNYEAQ. V shed 4 bases, J shed 3 bases, and the junction held 6 bases outside the gene matches. CDR3 length: 18 amino acids. Written as DNA, the CDR3 is TGTGCCAGCAGCTCGGGACTAGCGGGGGGGCCTAGCTACAATGAGCAGTTCTTC. It yields the protein CASSSGLAGGPSYNEQFF.

J is TRBJ1-1 and V is TRBV7-3; TRBD1 matches 7 bases. This CDR3 is 14 amino acids long. Germline V gene sequence: CDR1 SGHTA, CDR2 FQGTGA. Unmatched junction bases numbered 7, after V lost 5 bases and J lost 4 bases. CDR3 DNA sequence: TGTGCCAGCAGCCGACAGGGTTTTGTCACTGAAGCTTTCTTT. This translates into CASSRQGFVTEAFF.

The CDR3 coding sequence is TGTGCCAGCAAGTCGTACACGGGGGGAAACATTCAGTACTTC. This translates into CASKSYTGGNIQYF. The V gene is TRBV6-5, the J gene TRBJ2-4; 7 bases fit TRBD2. There are 14 residues in the CDR3. The germline V gene has CDR1 MNHEY and CDR2 SVGAGI. The V segment lost 7 bases and the J segment 6 bases; nucleotides outside the gene matches: 9.

The rearrangement joins TRBV9 to TRBJ1-1, with D possibly matching TRBD1 (6 bases). V lost 0 bases to trimming and J lost 1 base, with 7 bases between them. The germline CDR1 and CDR2 sequences are SGDLS and YYNGEE. The CDR3 consists of 14 residues. The CDR3 region has the DNA TGTGCCAGCAGCGTAGGACAGGCGAACACTGAAGCTTTCTTT. Translating it yields CASSVGQANTEAFF. Looking up the rest from reference TRBV9 and TRBJ1-1 gives the full variable domain: DSGVTQTPKHLITATGQRVTLRCSPRSGDLSVYWYQQSLDQGLQFLIQYYNGEERAKGNILERFSAQQFPDLHSELNLSSLELGDSALYFCASSVGQANTEAFFGQGTRLTVV.

V and J are TRBV5-6 and TRBJ1-3; D is uncertain. The germline V gene has CDR1 SGHDT and CDR2 YYEEEE. The CDR3 contains 14 residues. The V end was cut by 3 bases, the J end by 3 bases, with 10 bases between. For the CDR3, the DNA is TGTGCCAGCAGCTACTGGAGGGTTGGAAACACCATATATTTT. Translation gives CASSYWRVGNTIYF.

This clone appeared once. This sequence joins TRBV7-9 and TRBJ1-5; tentatively, D is TRBD1 (5 bases). The germline V and J ends were trimmed by 5 bases and 0 bases, with 14 bases remaining between them. Germline V lookup: CDR1 SEHNR, CDR2 FQNEAQ (reference sequence). The CDR3 spans 16 residues. The CDR3 region is CASSVAGFSSNQPQHF. The CDR3 DNA reads as TGTGCCAGCAGCGTTGCAGGGTTCTCTAGCAATCAGCCCCAGCATTTT.

The chain uses TRBV28 and TRBJ1-2; 8 bases align to TRBD1. The CDR3 sequence is 14 residues long. Germline loops: CDR1 MDHEN, CDR2 SYDVKM. The V and J ends lost 7 bases and 5 bases, in that order; junction bases with no gene match: 9. The CDR3 region is CASKGQGRFYGYTF. The CDR3 DNA sequence: TGTGCCAGCAAAGGACAGGGCCGCTTTTATGGCTACACCTTC.

The chain recombines TRBV4-1 with TRBJ2-7; D not resolved. Germline V gene data show CDR1 as MGHRA and CDR2 as YSYEKL. This CDR3 spans 12 amino acids. Trimming left V 1 base short and J 6 bases short, with 7 bases between. The CDR3 bases are TGCGCCAGCAGCCAAGTCCCGGGCGAGCAGTACTTC. Encoded protein: CASSQVPGEQYF.

The chain recombines TRBV5-1 with TRBJ2-1, with 13 bases that match TRBD2. With 0 bases clipped from V and 8 bases from J, the junction kept 8 bases outside the gene matches. Germline assignment: CDR1 SGHRS and CDR2 YFSETQ. This CDR3 has 17 residues. CDR3 residues: CASSLGLAGGHGYEQFF. The CDR3 DNA reads as TGCGCCAGCAGCTTGGGACTAGCGGGGGGCCACGGCTATGAGCAGTTCTTC.

This chain uses TRBV18 with TRBJ1-4; TRBD1 is a possible D gene (5 bases). The CDR3 spans 15 residues. V was clipped by 6 bases and J by 7 bases, with 18 bases between them. CDR1 and CDR2 from the germline V gene are KGHSH and LQKENI. The CDR3 spells CASSRSGGNGEKLFF. Here the CDR3 DNA reads TGTGCCAGCTCTCGATCGGGGGGGAATGGTGAAAAACTGTTTTTT.

This clone was seen a handful of times. This chain connects TRBV11-3 to TRBJ2-7; 8 bases align to TRBD2. V dropped 5 bases and J dropped 5; count of bases not matched to a gene: 8. Germline CDR1 SGHNT, CDR2 YENEEA. The CDR3 runs to 14 residues. Here the CDR3 reads CASSPGGASNEQYF. The CDR3 nucleotides read TGTGCCAGCAGCCCCGGGGGGGCGAGTAACGAGCAGTACTTC.

The chain's CDR3 is CASSLIGPGGNQPQHF. CDR3 sequence (DNA): TGTGCCAGCAGTTTAATAGGCCCGGGGGGCAATCAGCCCCAGCATTTT. V is TRBV27 and J is TRBJ1-5; possibly TRBD1 for D (5 bases). Germline CDR1 and CDR2: MNHEY and SMNVEV (reference sequence). The CDR3 length is 16 residues. Between the trimmed V and J ends, which lost 2 bases and 2 bases, there was a span of 13 bases.

This chain connects TRBV29-1 to TRBJ2-2; perhaps TRBD1 as D (7 bases). Germline-derived CDR1 and CDR2 are SQVTM and ANQGSEA. The CDR3 is 17 amino acids. V shed 7 bases and J shed 9 bases, with 30 bases lying between them. The CDR3 loop is CSGPKGAGEDHTRELFF. In DNA form, the CDR3 reads TGCAGCGGCCCCAAGGGGGCAGGGGAGGACCATACCAGGGAGCTGTTTTTT.

CDR3 protein: CASSPDRMNTEAFF. For the CDR3, the DNA is TGTGCCAGCAGTCCAGACAGGATGAACACTGAAGCTTTCTTT. This chain joins TRBV2 and TRBJ1-1; D possibly corresponds to TRBD1 (6 bases). Trimming left V 5 bases short and J 0 bases short, with 10 bases between. CDR1 is SNHLY, CDR2 FYNNEI, per germline. The CDR3 loop spans 14 amino acids.

This chain joins TRBV7-3 and TRBJ2-3; 10 bases line up with TRBD2. V shed 4 bases, J shed 1 base, and the junction held 8 bases outside the gene matches. The CDR3 is 17 amino acids. CDR1 is SGHTA, CDR2 FQGTGA, per germline. The DNA for the CDR3 is TGTGCCAGCAGCTCCGCCCCCGGACTAGCGGGCACAGATACGCAGTATTTT. This translates into CASSSAPGLAGTDTQYF.

The rearrangement links TRBV7-6 to TRBJ2-3, with TRBD2 identical over 9 bases. CDR3 length: 18 amino acids. Trimming removed 1 base from V and 2 bases from J; junction bases left unmatched: 10. The germline V gene has CDR1 SGHVS and CDR2 FNYEAQ. The CDR3 loop reads CASSLVGETSGYTDTQYF. The CDR3 DNA sequence: TGTGCCAGCAGCTTAGTAGGAGAGACTAGCGGATACACAGATACGCAGTATTTT.

The rearrangement links TRBV28 to TRBJ2-1, with TRBD1 matching 7 bases. The CDR3 covers 14 residues. Germline lookup yields CDR1 MDHEN and CDR2 SYDVKM. Losses at the gene ends were 5 bases for V and 4 bases for J; bases not matched to a gene: 5. The CDR3 sequence: CASSPYRGYNEQFF. The CDR3 nucleotides read TGTGCCAGCAGTCCATACAGGGGTTACAATGAGCAGTTCTTC.

The rearrangement joins TRBV10-3 to TRBJ1-2; 8 nucleotides align to TRBD1. Germline V gives CDR1 ENHRY, CDR2 SYGVKD. CDR3 length: 16 amino acids. V shed 0 bases and J 0 bases; nucleotides not matched to a gene: 3. CDR3 sequence (DNA): TGTGCCATCAGTGAGTCAACAGGGGGTACTAACTATGGCTACACCTTC. Translated, it gives CAISESTGGTNYGYTF.

This sequence joins TRBV14 and TRBJ1-3, with D possibly TRBD1 on 6 matching bases. V gave up 4 bases and J gave up 3 bases, with 16 bases separating them. The CDR3 has 16 residues. Germline lookup yields CDR1 SGHDN and CDR2 FVKESK. In nucleotides, the CDR3 is TGTGCCAGCAGCCCCCCGCAGGGGTGGCGTGGAAACACCATATATTTT. It codes for CASSPPQGWRGNTIYF.

The chain has TRBV18 and TRBJ2-3; TRBD2 might be the D (5 bases). CDR3 length: 13 amino acids. CDR1 is KGHSH and CDR2 is LQKENI in the germline V gene. Trimming removed 6 bases at V and 5 bases at J, with 12 bases between. The CDR3 protein is CASSPNAGDTQYF. Written as DNA, the CDR3 is TGTGCCAGCTCCCCTAACGCGGGAGATACGCAGTATTTT.

The chain joins TRBV6-5 to TRBJ1-6; D remains ambiguous. The germline CDR1 and CDR2 sequences are MNHEY and SVGAGI. The CDR3 loop spans 14 amino acids. V was pared by 6 bases and J by 7 bases, with 13 bases between. CDR3 amino acids: CASSPQFPNSPLHF. Here the CDR3 DNA reads TGTGCCAGCAGCCCCCAGTTCCCGAATTCACCCCTCCACTTT.